Described below is a single T cell receptor beta chain sequence and its context. What it recognizes is unknown. The CDR3 is 13 residues long. Germline values: CDR1 SQVTM, CDR2 ANQGSEA. With 4 bases removed from V and 5 bases from J, the gap between germline ends came to 13 bases. cDNA libraries for TCR alpha and TCR beta, carrying sample barcodes and UMIs, came from 5'RACE with constant-segment primers. TCRdb reprocessed the 5' RACE reads with MiXCR, giving one entry per CDR3 protein. The table shows around 300,000 distinct CDR3 sequences, with 8% to 9% occurring only once. The data were obtained in a study of T-cell memory formation after mild COVID-19. Findings and limits, study-wide: SARS-CoV-2 specificity was not confirmed for second-wave clones peaking on day 37.

The sequence came from a man aged 18 to 29 who had mild COVID-19 (a few samples of this study predate the infection). Cell type and time point are not known. Sequenced: PBMCs or a T cell subset sorted from them (not recorded which). V usage is TRBV29-1 and J usage is TRBJ2-3; D is unresolved. In DNA form, the CDR3 reads TGCAGCGTTGGACCCGATCCGGGAGATACGCAGTATTTT. Protein sequence: CSVGPDPGDTQYF.